The 28 T cell receptor beta chains below all came from one sample that was sequenced in a study of T cell repertoires in cytomegalovirus infection (dated by TCRdb to the late 2010s). The instrument was an Illumina HiSeq 1500. The public sequencing data were trimmed at Q25 with fastp and processed into clonotypes with MiXCR by TCRdb, which kept only in-frame beta chains. A single entry per CDR3 protein holds the most common genes and DNA from its merged rows. The sample table holds 150,000 to 200,000 distinct CDR3 sequences, of which approximately 20% were seen once. The ten largest clones add up to 2.5% to 3% of the sample. Sample: PBMCs. All receptors derive from a human donor in good health (CMV status not recorded). Some clones in this sample may be carry-over from other donors' samples.

This clonotype was observed a few times. The chain links TRBV19 to TRBJ1-1, with no clear D. V was pared by 8 bases and J by 4 bases, with 8 bases between. CDR1 and CDR2 from the germline V gene are LNHDA and SQIVND (reference sequence). The CDR3 sequence is 11 residues long. CDR3 nucleotide sequence: TGTGCCAGTGATAGCGGCACTGAAGCTTTCTTT. It yields the protein CASDSGTEAFF.

As for this clonotype: A read error is possible here, since a much larger clone lies one base away. For the CDR3, the DNA is TGTGCCAGCGGCCAGGGACAGGTGAACACCGGGGAGCTGTTTTTT. This encodes CASGQGQVNTGELFF. This rearrangement joins TRBV7-4 to TRBJ2-2; TRBD1 matches 8 bases. CDR1 is SGHVT, CDR2 SQSDAQ, per germline. With 8 bases clipped from V and 1 base from J, the junction kept 6 bases outside the gene matches. This CDR3 is built from 15 residues.

V is TRBV12-3 or TRBV12-4 and J is TRBJ2-4; 7 bases match TRBD1. J gave up 1 base and V 7 bases, and 13 bases lay outside the gene matches. The CDR3 runs to 17 residues. The CDR3: CASTRQGSYTAKNIQYF. Written as DNA, the CDR3 is TGTGCCAGCACACGACAGGGATCGTATACGGCCAAAAACATTCAGTACTTC.

This clonotype was seen a few times. The chain is built from TRBV7-2 and TRBJ2-5; 9 bases are a match to TRBD1. The CDR3 is 15 residues long. CDR1 is SGHTA and CDR2 is FQGNSA in the germline V gene. The V gene end was trimmed by 3 bases and the J gene end by 5 bases; junction bases not matched to a gene: 7. CDR3 sequence: CASSFWDREWETQYF. In DNA, the CDR3 is TGTGCCAGCAGCTTTTGGGACAGGGAGTGGGAGACCCAGTACTTC.

The chain combines TRBV7-2 with TRBJ2-5, with 9 positions matching TRBD2. This CDR3 region has 17 residues. The germline V gene encodes CDR1 SGHTA and CDR2 FQGNSA. Unmatched junction bases numbered 12, after V lost 2 bases and J lost 5 bases. In nucleotides, the CDR3 is TGTGCCAGCAGCTTAACAACGGGGCTAGCGGGGTGGGAGACCCAGTACTTC. It codes for CASSLTTGLAGWETQYF. Supplemented by reference TRBV7-2 and TRBJ2-5, the full variable domain reads GAGVSQSPSNKVTEKGKDVELRCDPISGHTALYWYRQSLGQGLEFLIYFQGNSAPDKSGLPSDRFSAERTGGSVSTLTIQRTQQEDSAVYLCASSLTTGLAGWETQYFGPGTRLLVL.

The rearrangement uses TRBV23-1 and TRBJ2-1, with D possibly matching TRBD2 (6 bases). TRBV23-1 is flagged as an ORF with uncertain function. The CDR3 is made up of 14 amino acids. Trimming shortened V by 5 bases and J by 5 bases, and 13 bases separated the two germline ends. CDR3 residues: CASSCGGKDNEQFF. The CDR3 coding sequence is TGCGCCAGCAGTTGTGGGGGGAAGGACAATGAGCAGTTCTTC.

This clonotype was recorded many times. The rearrangement links TRBV12-3 or TRBV12-4 to TRBJ1-5; D is perhaps TRBD1 (5 bases). This CDR3 is built from 13 residues. V was trimmed by 4 bases and J by 5 bases, leaving 9 bases between them. The CDR3 loop is CASSSSGDQPQHF. The DNA of the CDR3 is TGTGCCAGCAGTTCCTCGGGGGATCAGCCCCAGCATTTT.

This clonotype was seen more than once but under ten times. V is TRBV5-5 and J is TRBJ1-2, with 9 bases matching TRBD1. Germline V gene data show CDR1 as SGHKS and CDR2 as YYEKEE (reference sequence). The CDR3 is 13 amino acids. The trim removed 4 bases at V and 5 bases at J, leaving 3 bases unmatched. CDR3 DNA: TGTGCCAGCAGCACCGGACAGGGGTATGGCTACACCTTC. Residues: CASSTGQGYGYTF.

The V call is TRBV19, the J call TRBJ1-1, with D possibly matching TRBD1 (5 bases). V was pared by 8 bases and J by 0 bases, with 19 bases between. Germline loops: CDR1 LNHDA, CDR2 SQIVND (reference sequence). There are 16 residues in the CDR3. In nucleotides, the CDR3 is TGTGCCAGTCGCAATTGGCCTCAGGGACTGAACACTGAAGCTTTCTTT. Translation gives CASRNWPQGLNTEAFF.

In this sample, this clonotype turned up many times. V gene TRBV7-2 combines with J gene TRBJ1-5; D gene uncertain. The V gene's germline CDR1 is SGHTA and CDR2 FQGNSA. The V gene lost 5 bases and the J gene lost 2 bases, with 7 bases spanning the gap. The CDR3 totals 13 residues. The DNA for the CDR3 is TGTGCCAGCAGCGCCCGCGGCAATCAGCCCCAGCATTTT. This translates into CASSARGNQPQHF.

This clonotype occurred many times. The chain links TRBV7-2 to TRBJ2-3; D may match TRBD1 or TRBD2 (5 bases each). The CDR3 extends over 15 amino acids. The germline gives CDR1 SGHTA, CDR2 FQGNSA. V dropped 7 bases and J dropped 0 bases, with 14 bases sitting between them. The CDR3 loop is CASNTQRGSTDTQYF. DNA for the CDR3: TGTGCCAGCAACACTCAGAGGGGAAGCACAGATACGCAGTATTTT.

In this sample, this clonotype turned up a few times. The chain recombines TRBV7-8 with TRBJ2-1, with 8 bases matching TRBD2. The germline V gene has CDR1 SGHVS and CDR2 FQNEAQ. This CDR3 is 17 amino acids long. Unmatched junction bases numbered 11, after V lost 5 bases and J lost 2 bases. CDR3 protein: CASSPGPQRGPYNEQFF. The CDR3 DNA sequence: TGTGCCAGCAGCCCAGGTCCCCAGCGGGGGCCCTACAATGAGCAGTTCTTC.

The V call is TRBV19, the J call TRBJ2-1, with D tentatively TRBD2 (5 bases). CDR1 LNHDA and CDR2 SQIVND come from the germline V gene (reference sequence). CDR3 length: 16 amino acids. V lost 9 bases to trimming and J lost 5 bases, with 23 bases between them. The CDR3, as DNA: TGTGCCAGCCGGGATCGCCTAGGGAATAGTAACAATGAGCAGTTCTTC. Protein product: CASRDRLGNSNNEQFF.

In this sample, this clonotype turned up a few times. V usage is TRBV12-3 or TRBV12-4 and J usage is TRBJ1-4; 7 nucleotides match TRBD1. After removal of 4 bases from V and 8 bases from J, the junction contained 10 bases not matched to a gene. CDR3 length equals 15 residues. The CDR3 DNA sequence: TGTGCCAGCAGTTCCACACAACAGGGGAACGAAAAACTGTTTTTT. Translating gives CASSSTQQGNEKLFF.

This clonotype was picked up a small number of times. The chain combines TRBV7-2 with TRBJ2-1; D remains unclear. Looked up from germline, CDR1 is SGHTA and CDR2 is FQGNSA. The CDR3 sequence is 14 residues long. V gave up 4 bases and J gave up 0 bases, with 7 bases separating them. The CDR3 reads CASSSPFSYNEQFF. In nucleotides, the CDR3 is TGTGCCAGCAGCTCCCCTTTCTCCTACAATGAGCAGTTCTTC.

This clonotype occurred many times. The chain employs TRBV7-2 and TRBJ2-2; tentative D call: TRBD1 (6 bases). Germline V gene lookup returns CDR1 SGHTA and CDR2 FQGNSA. V gave up 7 bases and J gave up 1 base, with 13 bases separating them. This CDR3 is built from 15 residues. CDR3 bases: TGTGCCAGCAAAACCGGGACAAGGAACACCGGGGAGCTGTTTTTT. It encodes CASKTGTRNTGELFF. The whole variable domain, filled in from reference TRBV7-2 and TRBJ2-2, reads GAGVSQSPSNKVTEKGKDVELRCDPISGHTALYWYRQSLGQGLEFLIYFQGNSAPDKSGLPSDRFSAERTGGSVSTLTIQRTQQEDSAVYLCASKTGTRNTGELFFGEGSRLTVL.

The chain links TRBV20-1 to TRBJ2-5; TRBD1 might be the D (5 bases). The CDR3 runs to 14 residues. Between the trimmed V and J ends, which lost 3 bases and 0 bases, there was a span of 11 bases. The germline gives CDR1 DFQATT, CDR2 SNEGSKA (reference sequence). CDR3 protein: CSASVGRDQETQYF. In nucleotides, the CDR3 is TGCAGTGCTAGTGTCGGCAGGGACCAAGAGACCCAGTACTTC.

The chain combines TRBV5-1 with TRBJ2-7; tentatively, D is TRBD1 (6 bases). This CDR3 spans 15 amino acids. Between the trimmed V and J ends, which lost 3 bases and 2 bases, there was a span of 15 bases. Per germline, CDR1 SGHRS and CDR2 YFSETQ. DNA for the CDR3: TGCGCCAGCAGCTCTCTCTCCGGGACAACCTACGAGCAGTACTTC. Translated: CASSSLSGTTYEQYF.

This clonotype has a handful of counts. The rearrangement joins TRBV4-3 to TRBJ2-2; maybe TRBD2 (6 bases). In germline, CDR1 is LGHNA, CDR2 YSLEER. The V end was cut by 4 bases, the J end by 4 bases, with 13 bases between. This CDR3 has 15 residues. The CDR3 reads CASSPVLASTGELFF. The CDR3 bases are TGCGCCAGCAGCCCGGTTCTAGCGAGCACCGGGGAGCTGTTTTTT.

The chain couples TRBV5-1 to TRBJ2-5; 8 positions match TRBD1. CDR1 and CDR2 from the germline V gene are SGHRS and YFSETQ. This CDR3 is built from 16 residues. V dropped 0 bases and J dropped 5; count of bases not matched to a gene: 9. The CDR3 spells CASSLEAGGARETQYF. Here the CDR3 DNA reads TGCGCCAGCAGCTTGGAAGCAGGGGGCGCGCGGGAGACCCAGTACTTC.

The table lists this clonotype with many counts. The chain links TRBV2 to TRBJ1-1; 11 bases map to TRBD1. Trimming cost V 5 bases and J 3 bases; bases outside gene matches: 2. The CDR3 sequence is 14 residues long. CDR1 is SNHLY, CDR2 FYNNEI, per germline. The CDR3 sequence: CASSTGQGDTEAFF. DNA for the CDR3: TGTGCCAGCAGTACGGGACAGGGGGACACTGAAGCTTTCTTT.

This clonotype came up a few times. V usage is TRBV28 and J usage is TRBJ2-5, with TRBD1 as a possible D gene (5 bases). The V gene's germline CDR1 is MDHEN and CDR2 SYDVKM. Trimming removed 6 bases from V and 2 bases from J, with 7 bases in between. This CDR3 comprises 12 residues. CDR3 coding DNA: TGTGCCAGCAGACGACAGCAAGAGACCCAGTACTTC. Translating gives CASRRQQETQYF.

The table lists this clonotype with many counts. This CDR3 is CASSLNVGQPQHF. The CDR3 DNA reads as TGTGCCAGCAGTTTAAACGTGGGTCAGCCCCAGCATTTT. The gene calls are TRBV28 and TRBJ1-5; D is uncertain. CDR1 is MDHEN, CDR2 SYDVKM, per germline. CDR3 size: 13 residues. Trimming took 2 bases from V and 6 from J, leaving 8 bases between them. The variable domain in full, completed from reference TRBV28 and TRBJ1-5, reads DVKVTQSSRYLVKRTGEKVFLECVQDMDHENMFWYRQDPGLGLRLIYFSYDVKMKEKGDIPEGYSVSREKKERFSLILESASTNQTSMYLCASSLNVGQPQHFGDGTRLSIL.

This clonotype was counted many times. CDR3 bases: TGTGCCAGCAGTTTAGCGTCTTGGGGCAGCGGCTATGGCTACACCTTC. Amino acids: CASSLASWGSGYGYTF. The genes are TRBV12-3 or TRBV12-4 and TRBJ1-2; weak D call: TRBD1 (5 bases). The CDR3 length is 16 residues. V was clipped by 0 bases and J by 4 bases, with 15 bases between them.

This clonotype was seen at least ten times. The chain is built from TRBV7-6 and TRBJ2-3, with D hard to call. Germline CDR1 SGHVS, CDR2 FNYEAQ. Trimming took off 0 bases at V and 5 bases at J, with 15 bases between the two ends. This CDR3 contains 16 residues. The CDR3 region is CASSLAGWEGLDTQYF. The DNA for the CDR3 is TGTGCCAGCAGCTTAGCGGGATGGGAAGGGCTAGATACGCAGTATTTT. The variable domain in full, completed from reference TRBV7-6 and TRBJ2-3, reads GAGVSQSPRYKVTKRGQDVALRCDPISGHVSLYWYRQALGQGPEFLTYFNYEAQQDKSGLPNDRFSAERPEGSISTLTIQRTEQRDSAMYRCASSLAGWEGLDTQYFGPGTRLTVL.

This chain connects TRBV4-1 to TRBJ1-4; 11 nucleotides agree with TRBD1. The CDR3 consists of 16 residues. CDR1 and CDR2 from the germline V gene are MGHRA and YSYEKL. The junction had 7 bases not matched to a gene; V was cut back by 1 base and J by 9 bases. CDR3 nucleotide sequence: TGCGCCAGCAGCCAAGCAGGACAGGGGGCCTCGCAAAAACTGTTTTTT. Translating it yields CASSQAGQGASQKLFF.

This clonotype showed up many times. The chain carries TRBV11-2 and TRBJ2-4; no firm D call. This CDR3 spans 14 amino acids. Germline V lookup: CDR1 SGHAT, CDR2 FQNNGV. Trimming pared 2 bases from V and 0 bases from J, leaving 5 bases between. Here the CDR3 reads CASSLSLAKNIQYF. CDR3 DNA sequence: TGTGCCAGCAGCTTAAGTCTAGCCAAAAACATTCAGTACTTC.

This clonotype was picked up a small number of times. The J gene is TRBJ2-5, the V gene TRBV20-1, with TRBD1 identical over 7 bases. Looked up from germline, CDR1 is DFQATT and CDR2 is SNEGSKA (reference sequence). J was trimmed by 5 bases and V by 2 bases; bases with no gene match: 8. This CDR3 is 14 amino acids long. The CDR3 DNA sequence: TGCAGTGCTAGAACTACAGGGGTGGGGGAGACCCAGTACTTC. Encoded protein: CSARTTGVGETQYF.